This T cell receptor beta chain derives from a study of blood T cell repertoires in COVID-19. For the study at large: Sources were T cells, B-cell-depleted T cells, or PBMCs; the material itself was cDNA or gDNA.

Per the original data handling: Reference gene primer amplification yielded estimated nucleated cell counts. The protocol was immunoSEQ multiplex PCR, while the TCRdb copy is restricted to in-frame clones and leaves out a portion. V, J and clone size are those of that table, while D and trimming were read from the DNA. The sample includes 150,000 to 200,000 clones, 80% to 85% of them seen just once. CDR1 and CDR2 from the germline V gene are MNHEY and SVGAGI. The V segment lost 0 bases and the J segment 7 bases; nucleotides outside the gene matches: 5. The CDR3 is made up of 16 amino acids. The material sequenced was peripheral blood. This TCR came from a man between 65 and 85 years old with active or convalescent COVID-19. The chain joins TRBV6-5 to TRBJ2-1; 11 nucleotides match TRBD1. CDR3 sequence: CASSYSGTGGRNEQFF. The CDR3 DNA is TGTGCCAGCAGTTACTCCGGGACAGGGGGAAGGAATGAGCAGTTCTTC.